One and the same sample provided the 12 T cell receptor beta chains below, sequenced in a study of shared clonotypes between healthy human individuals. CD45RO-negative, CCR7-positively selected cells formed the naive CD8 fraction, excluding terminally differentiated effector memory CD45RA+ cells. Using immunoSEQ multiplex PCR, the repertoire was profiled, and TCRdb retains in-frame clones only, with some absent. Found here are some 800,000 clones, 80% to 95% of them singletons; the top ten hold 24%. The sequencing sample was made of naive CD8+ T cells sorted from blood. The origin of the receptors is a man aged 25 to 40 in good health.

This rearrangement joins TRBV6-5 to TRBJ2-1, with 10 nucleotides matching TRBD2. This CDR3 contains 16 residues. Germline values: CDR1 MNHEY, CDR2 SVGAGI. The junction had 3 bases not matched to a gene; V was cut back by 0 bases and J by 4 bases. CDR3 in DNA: TGTGCCAGCAGTTACTCTACTAGCGGGGATTACAATGAGCAGTTCTTC. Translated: CASSYSTSGDYNEQFF.

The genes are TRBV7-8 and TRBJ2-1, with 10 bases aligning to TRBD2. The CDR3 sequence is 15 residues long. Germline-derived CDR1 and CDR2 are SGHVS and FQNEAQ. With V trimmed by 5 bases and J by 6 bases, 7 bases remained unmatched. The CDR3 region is CASSAASGSGNEQFF. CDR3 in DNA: TGTGCCAGCAGCGCCGCTAGCGGGAGTGGCAATGAGCAGTTCTTC.

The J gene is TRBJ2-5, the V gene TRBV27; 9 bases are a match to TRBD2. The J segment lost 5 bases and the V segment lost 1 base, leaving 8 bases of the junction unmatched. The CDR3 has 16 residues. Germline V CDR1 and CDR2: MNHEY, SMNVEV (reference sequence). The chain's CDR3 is CASSLYDSGSWETQYF. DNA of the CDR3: TGTGCCAGCAGTTTATATGATAGCGGGAGTTGGGAGACCCAGTACTTC.

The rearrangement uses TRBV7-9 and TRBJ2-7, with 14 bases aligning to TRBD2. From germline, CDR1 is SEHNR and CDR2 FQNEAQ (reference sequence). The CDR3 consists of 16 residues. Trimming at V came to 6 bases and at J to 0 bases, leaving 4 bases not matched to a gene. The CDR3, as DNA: TGTGCCAGCAGGGGGACTAGCGGGGGAGTCTCCTACGAGCAGTACTTC. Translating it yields CASRGTSGGVSYEQYF.

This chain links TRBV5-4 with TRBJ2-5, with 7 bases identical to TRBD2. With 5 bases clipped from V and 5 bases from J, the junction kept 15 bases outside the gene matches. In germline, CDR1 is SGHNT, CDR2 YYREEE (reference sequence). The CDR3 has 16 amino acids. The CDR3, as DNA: TGTGCCAGCAGTGCGGGAGAGGGCCTAAGCGGGGAGACCCAGTACTTC. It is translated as CASSAGEGLSGETQYF.

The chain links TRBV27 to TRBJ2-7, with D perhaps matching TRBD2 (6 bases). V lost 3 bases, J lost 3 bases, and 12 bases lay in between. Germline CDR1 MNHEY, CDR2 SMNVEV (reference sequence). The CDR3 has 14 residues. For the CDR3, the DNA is TGTGCCAGCAGTTTTGTTAGCGGAGACTACGAGCAGTACTTC. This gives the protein CASSFVSGDYEQYF.

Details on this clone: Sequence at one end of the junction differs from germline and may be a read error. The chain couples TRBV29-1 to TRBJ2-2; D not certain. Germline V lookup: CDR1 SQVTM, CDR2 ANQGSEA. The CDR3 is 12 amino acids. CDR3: CNVESDPGELFF. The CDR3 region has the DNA TGCAACGTTGAAAGTGATCCCGGGGAGCTGTTTTTT.

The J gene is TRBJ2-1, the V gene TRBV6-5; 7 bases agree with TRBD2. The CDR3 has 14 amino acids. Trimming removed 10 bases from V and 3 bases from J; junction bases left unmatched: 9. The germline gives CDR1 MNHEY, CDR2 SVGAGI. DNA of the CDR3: TGTGCCACCTCCGTGAGCGGGAACTACAATGAGCAGTTCTTC. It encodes CATSVSGNYNEQFF.

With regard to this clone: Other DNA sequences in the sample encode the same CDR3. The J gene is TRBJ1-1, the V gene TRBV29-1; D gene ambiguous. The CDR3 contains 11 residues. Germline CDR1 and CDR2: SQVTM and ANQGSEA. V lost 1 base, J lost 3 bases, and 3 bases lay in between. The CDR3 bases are TGCAGCGTTGAAGTAGACACTGAAGCTTTCTTT. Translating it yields CSVEVDTEAFF.

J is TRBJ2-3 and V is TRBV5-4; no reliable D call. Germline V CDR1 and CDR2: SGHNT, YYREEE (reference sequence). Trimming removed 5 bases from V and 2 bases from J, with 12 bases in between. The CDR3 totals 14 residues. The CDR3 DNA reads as TGTGCCAGCAGTCCGCTCTGGGACACAGATACGCAGTATTTT. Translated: CASSPLWDTDTQYF.

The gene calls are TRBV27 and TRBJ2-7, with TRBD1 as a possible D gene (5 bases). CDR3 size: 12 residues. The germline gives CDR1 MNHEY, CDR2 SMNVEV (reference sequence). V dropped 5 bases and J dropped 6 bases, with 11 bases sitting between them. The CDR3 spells CASSRGSREQYF. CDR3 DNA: TGTGCCAGCAGTAGGGGTAGCCGCGAGCAGTACTTC.

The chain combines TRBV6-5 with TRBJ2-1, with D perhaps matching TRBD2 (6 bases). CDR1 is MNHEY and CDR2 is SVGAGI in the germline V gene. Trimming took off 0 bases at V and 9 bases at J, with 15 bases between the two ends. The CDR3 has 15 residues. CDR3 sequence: CASSYSSIAVSEQFF. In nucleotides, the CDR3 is TGTGCCAGCAGTTACTCGTCGATAGCGGTTAGTGAGCAGTTCTTC.